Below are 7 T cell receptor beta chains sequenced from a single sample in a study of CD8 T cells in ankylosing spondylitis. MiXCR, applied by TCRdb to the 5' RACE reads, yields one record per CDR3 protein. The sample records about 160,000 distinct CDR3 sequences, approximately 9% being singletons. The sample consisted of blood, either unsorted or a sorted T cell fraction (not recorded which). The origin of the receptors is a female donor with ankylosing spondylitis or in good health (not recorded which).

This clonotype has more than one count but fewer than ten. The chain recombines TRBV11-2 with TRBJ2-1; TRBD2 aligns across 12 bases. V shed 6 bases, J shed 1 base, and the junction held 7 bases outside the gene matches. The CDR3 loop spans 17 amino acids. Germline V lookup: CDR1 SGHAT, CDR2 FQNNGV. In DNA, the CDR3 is TGTGCCAGCAGACCTCTAGCGGGAGGGCCGTCCTACAATGAGCAGTTCTTC. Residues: CASRPLAGGPSYNEQFF.

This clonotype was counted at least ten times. The CDR3 DNA reads as TGTGCCAGCAGTGAAGCCGATACAGGGGAGTATGGCTACACCTTC. Translating it yields CASSEADTGEYGYTF. The rearrangement links TRBV2 to TRBJ1-2; 7 bases fit TRBD1. Germline-derived CDR1 and CDR2 are SNHLY and FYNNEI. The CDR3 sequence is 15 residues long. V was clipped by 0 bases and J by 5 bases; unmatched bases: 6.

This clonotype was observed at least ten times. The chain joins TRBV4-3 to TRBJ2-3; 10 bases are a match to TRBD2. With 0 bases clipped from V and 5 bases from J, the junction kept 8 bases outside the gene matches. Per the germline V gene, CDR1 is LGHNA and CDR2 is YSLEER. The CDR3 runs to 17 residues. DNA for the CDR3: TGCGCCAGCAGCCAAGACCGGGTAGCGGGAGGTATAGATACGCAGTATTTT. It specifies CASSQDRVAGGIDTQYF.

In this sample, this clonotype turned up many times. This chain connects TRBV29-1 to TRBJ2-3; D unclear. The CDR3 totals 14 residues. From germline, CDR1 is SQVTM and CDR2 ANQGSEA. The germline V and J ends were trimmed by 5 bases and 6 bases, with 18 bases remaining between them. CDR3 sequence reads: CSVFMSSSRDTQYF. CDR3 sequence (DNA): TGCAGCGTTTTTATGAGTTCTTCGCGGGATACGCAGTATTTT.

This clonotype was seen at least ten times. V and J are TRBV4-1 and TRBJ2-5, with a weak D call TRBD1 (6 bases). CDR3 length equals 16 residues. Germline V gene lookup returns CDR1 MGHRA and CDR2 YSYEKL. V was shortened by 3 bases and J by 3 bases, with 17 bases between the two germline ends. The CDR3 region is CASSQKLQGTEETQYF. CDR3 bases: TGCGCCAGCAGCCAGAAATTACAGGGCACGGAAGAGACCCAGTACTTC.

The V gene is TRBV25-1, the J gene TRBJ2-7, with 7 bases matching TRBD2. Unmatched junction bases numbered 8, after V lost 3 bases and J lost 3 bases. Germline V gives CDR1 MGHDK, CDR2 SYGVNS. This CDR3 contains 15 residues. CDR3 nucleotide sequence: TGTGCCAGCAGTGATGTTGCGGGAGTAAACTACGAGCAGTACTTC. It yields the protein CASSDVAGVNYEQYF.

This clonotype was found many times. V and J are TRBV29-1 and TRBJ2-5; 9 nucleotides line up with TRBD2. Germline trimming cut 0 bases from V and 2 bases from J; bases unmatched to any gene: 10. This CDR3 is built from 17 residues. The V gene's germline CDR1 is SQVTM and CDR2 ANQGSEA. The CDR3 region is CSVEEGRASGVQETQYF. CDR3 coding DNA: TGCAGCGTTGAAGAGGGGCGGGCTAGCGGGGTTCAAGAGACCCAGTACTTC.